This T cell receptor beta chain came from a study of blood T cell repertoires in COVID-19. Authors' methods: Using reference gene primer amplification, nucleated cell counts were estimated. This table comes from immunoSEQ multiplex PCR, and its TCRdb copy is limited to in-frame clones, with some not included. That table supplies the V and J calls and clone size; D and trimming were determined from the DNA. The sample lists 200,000 to 300,000 clones, about 89% occurring once. Germline CDR1 reads GTSNPN; CDR2 reads SVGIG (reference sequence). V was cut by 1 base and J by 8 bases, with 18 bases left in between. The length of the CDR3 is 15 residues. Across 20 to 25 US areas, participants ranged in age from 18 to 89 years. Clinical histories supplied by participants themselves formed the basis of cohort assignment. Cohort 3 recovered donors had two negative PCRs, clearance, or symptom resolution.

The gene calls are TRBV30 and TRBJ2-1; tentative D call: TRBD1 (5 bases). This clonotype originated in a woman under 30 who had recovered from COVID-19. Specimen: PBMCs or T cells enriched from blood (not recorded which). CDR3 sequence reads: CAWSARQSPNDEQFF. The CDR3 nucleotides are TGTGCCTGGAGTGCACGACAGAGTCCCAACGATGAGCAGTTCTTC.